The TCR beta chain described here comes from a study of control samples from healthy donors and cancer patients. Trimming took off 5 bases at V and 3 bases at J, with 13 bases between the two ends. CDR3 size: 15 residues. Germline loops: CDR1 SGHAT, CDR2 FQNNGV. Data came from immunoSEQ multiplex PCR; TCRdb stores just in-frame clones and leaves some out. The data hold about 250,000 clones, with approximately 80% observed a single time. J is TRBJ2-2 and V is TRBV11-2; maybe TRBD1 (5 bases). The TCR was taken from a woman aged 55-75 years with lung cancer. Sample: PBMCs. The CDR3 region has the DNA TGTGCCAGCAGCCGAGACTGGGGCCACACCGGGGAGCTGTTTTTT. Translated, it gives CASSRDWGHTGELFF.